The clone carrying this T cell receptor (beta chain) showed up just once. The data were obtained in a study of blood T cell repertoires in COVID-19. The CDR3 contains 13 residues. V lost 7 bases and J 2 bases, leaving 12 bases between the germline ends. The data were produced by immunoSEQ multiplex PCR, yet TCRdb's version contains in-frame clones alone and is incomplete. The data hold 150,000 to 200,000 clones, with 60% to 85% observed a single time. This chain links TRBV12-3 or TRBV12-4 with TRBJ2-7; D is possibly TRBD1 (5 bases). What was sequenced was peripheral blood. The receptor comes from a man between 60 and 70 years old with acute or convalescent COVID-19. The CDR3 is CASTKGAAYEQYF. The CDR3 bases are TGTGCCAGCACCAAAGGGGCAGCCTACGAGCAGTACTTC.